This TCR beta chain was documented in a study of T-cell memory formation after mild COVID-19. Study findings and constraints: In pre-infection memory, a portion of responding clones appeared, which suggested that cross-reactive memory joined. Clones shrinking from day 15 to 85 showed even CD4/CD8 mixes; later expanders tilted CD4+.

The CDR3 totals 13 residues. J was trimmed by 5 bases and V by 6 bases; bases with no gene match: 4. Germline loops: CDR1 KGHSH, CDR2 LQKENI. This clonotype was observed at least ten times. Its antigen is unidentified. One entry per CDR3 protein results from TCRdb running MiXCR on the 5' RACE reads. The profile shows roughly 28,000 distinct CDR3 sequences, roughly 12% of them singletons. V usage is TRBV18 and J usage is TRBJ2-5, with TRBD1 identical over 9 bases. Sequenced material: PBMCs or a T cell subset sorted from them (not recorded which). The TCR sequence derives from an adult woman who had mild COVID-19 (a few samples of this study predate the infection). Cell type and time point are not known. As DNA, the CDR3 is TGTGCCAGCTCGAGGGACAGGGATGAGACCCAGTACTTC. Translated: CASSRDRDETQYF.